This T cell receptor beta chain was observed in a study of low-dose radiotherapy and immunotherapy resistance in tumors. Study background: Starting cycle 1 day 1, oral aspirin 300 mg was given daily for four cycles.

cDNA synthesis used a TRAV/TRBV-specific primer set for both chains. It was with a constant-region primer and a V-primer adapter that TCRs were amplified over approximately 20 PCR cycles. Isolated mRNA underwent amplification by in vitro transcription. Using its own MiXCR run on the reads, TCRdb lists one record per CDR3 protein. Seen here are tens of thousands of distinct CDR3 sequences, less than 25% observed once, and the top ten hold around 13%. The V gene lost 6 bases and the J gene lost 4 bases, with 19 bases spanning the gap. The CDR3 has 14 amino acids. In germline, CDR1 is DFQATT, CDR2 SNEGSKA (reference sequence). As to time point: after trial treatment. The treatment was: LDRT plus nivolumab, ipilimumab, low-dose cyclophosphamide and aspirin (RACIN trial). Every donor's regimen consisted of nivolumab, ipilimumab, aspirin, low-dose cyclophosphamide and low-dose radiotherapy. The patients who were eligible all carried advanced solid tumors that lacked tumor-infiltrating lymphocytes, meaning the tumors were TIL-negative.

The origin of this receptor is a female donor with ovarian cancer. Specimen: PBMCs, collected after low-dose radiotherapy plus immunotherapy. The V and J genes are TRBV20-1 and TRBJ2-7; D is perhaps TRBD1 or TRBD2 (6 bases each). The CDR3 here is CSAQRPGALYEQYF. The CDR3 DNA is TGCAGTGCCCAAAGGCCGGGGGCCTTGTACGAGCAGTACTTC.